This TCR beta chain is from a study of T cells after yellow fever vaccination. This clonotype came up a few times. From the 5' RACE reads, TCRdb called clonotypes with MiXCR, one entry per CDR3 protein. The sample records hundreds of thousands of distinct CDR3 sequences, 8.5% to 10% being singletons. CDR3 length: 11 amino acids. CDR1 GTSNPN and CDR2 SVGIG come from the germline V gene (reference sequence). Losses at the gene ends were 5 bases for V and 3 bases for J; bases not matched to a gene: 0. This receptor was taken from a man between 18 and 35 years old who received the YFV17D yellow fever vaccine. The chain combines TRBV30 with TRBJ1-1; 7 bases map to TRBD1. The specimen comprised PBMCs, sampled on the day of the first yellow fever vaccination. DNA of the CDR3: TGTGCCTGGGACAGGGACACTGAAGCTTTCTTT. Protein: CAWDRDTEAFF.